This TCR beta chain comes out of a study of blood T cells in healthy people across ages. Across the study: The capture of about one barcoded beta molecule per two T cells was achieved by template switching.

Remarks on this clonotype: Its antigen is unknown.

CDR3 length: 16 residues. CDR1 and CDR2 from the germline V gene are LNHDA and SQIVND (reference sequence). Trimming removed 5 bases at V and 3 bases at J, with 17 bases between. Next came a second PCR, run for roughly 6 to 11 cycles, which used a sample-barcoded 5' primer along with a J-beta primer mix. With 12 random nucleotides, a template-switch adaptor tagged each individual cDNA molecule. TCRdb reanalysed the 5' RACE reads using MiXCR and keeps one entry per CDR3 protein. The data show more than 650,000 distinct CDR3 sequences, about 24% seen once. Overall study findings and caveats: Unsorted PBMCs ruled out conclusive naive versus antigen-experienced comparison.

The TCR originated in a man in his 70s in good health. Sequences were obtained from blood. This rearrangement joins TRBV19 to TRBJ2-1, with D perhaps matching TRBD1 (6 bases). As DNA, the CDR3 is TGTGCCAGTAGTTTAGCTGGGACATCCCTCTACAATGAGCAGTTCTTC. Its protein is CASSLAGTSLYNEQFF.